The 26 T cell receptor beta chains below all came from one sample that was sequenced in a study of T cell responses to AZD1222 COVID-19 vaccine. TCRdb's copy holds only in-frame clones and misses some; the assay was immunoSEQ multiplex PCR. Here the sample spans about 120,000 clones, over 80% being singletons. Sequenced here: peripheral blood, sampled 28 days after the second AZD1222 dose. The receptors shown here come from an adult who received the AZD1222 COVID-19 vaccine.

V usage is TRBV28 and J usage is TRBJ1-2; TRBD1 matches at 10 bases. CDR1 is MDHEN, CDR2 SYDVKM, per germline. Trimming took 3 bases from V and 4 from J; bases not matched to a gene: 14. The CDR3 spans 18 residues. CDR3 sequence reads: CASSLETGTGVGAYGYTF. CDR3 sequence (DNA): TGTGCCAGCAGTTTGGAAACCGGGACAGGGGTCGGGGCCTATGGCTACACCTTC.

The chain uses TRBV5-1 and TRBJ2-1; D possibly matches TRBD1 or TRBD2 (5 bases each). The germline V and J ends were trimmed by 4 bases and 3 bases, with 14 bases remaining between them. The germline CDR1 and CDR2 sequences are SGHRS and YFSETQ. CDR3 length: 15 amino acids. The CDR3 nucleotides read TGCGCCAGCAGCCTGGCCCGGGACCTCTACAATGAGCAGTTCTTC. Its protein product is CASSLARDLYNEQFF.

This chain connects TRBV4-1 to TRBJ2-3; TRBD2 aligns across 8 bases. This CDR3 has 15 amino acids. Germline CDR1 and CDR2: MGHRA and YSYEKL. J gave up 6 bases and V 2 bases, and 7 bases lay outside the gene matches. CDR3 in DNA: TGCGCCAGCAGCCAAATCAGCGGGAGATCGGATACGCAGTATTTT. It specifies CASSQISGRSDTQYF.

The rearrangement uses TRBV11-3 and TRBJ2-2, with D perhaps TRBD1 (6 bases). Per the germline V gene, CDR1 is SGHNT and CDR2 is YENEEA. The V and J ends lost 5 bases and 4 bases respectively, with 14 bases between them. This CDR3 is 15 amino acids long. CDR3 loop: CASSPGGGLTGELFF. In DNA, the CDR3 is TGTGCCAGCAGCCCCGGTGGGGGCCTCACCGGGGAGCTGTTTTTT.

The V call is TRBV7-9, the J call TRBJ1-3; no clear D gene. This CDR3 contains 16 residues. From germline, CDR1 is SEHNR and CDR2 FQNEAQ (reference sequence). V was shortened by 1 base and J by 0 bases, with 10 bases between the two germline ends. CDR3 loop: CASSLEGTYSGNTIYF. The CDR3 DNA sequence: TGTGCCAGCAGCTTAGAGGGCACCTACTCTGGAAACACCATATATTTT.

The chain is built from TRBV2 and TRBJ1-5; the match to TRBD1 covers 8 bases. The CDR3 extends over 16 amino acids. After removal of 6 bases from V and 3 bases from J, the junction contained 10 bases not matched to a gene. Per germline, CDR1 SNHLY and CDR2 FYNNEI. The CDR3 region has the DNA TGTGCCAGCAGAGCTTCCGGGACAGGCTTCAATCAGCCCCAGCATTTT. This sequence encodes CASRASGTGFNQPQHF.

The rearrangement uses TRBV3-1 (or the pseudogene TRBV3-2) and TRBJ2-5, with 13 bases identical to TRBD2. Germline lookup yields CDR1 LGHDT and CDR2 YNNKEL (reference sequence). V gave up 3 bases and J gave up 3 bases; unmatched junction bases: 7. This CDR3 spans 17 amino acids. The CDR3 nucleotides are TGTGCCAGCAGCCATCACGGACTAGCGGGGGCCAAAGAGACCCAGTACTTC. Translating gives CASSHHGLAGAKETQYF.

V is TRBV2 and J is TRBJ1-6; possible D gene TRBD1, 5 bases. The CDR3 is 15 residues long. V was pared by 5 bases and J by 8 bases, with 16 bases between. Germline assignment: CDR1 SNHLY and CDR2 FYNNEI. The CDR3 DNA reads as TGTGCCAGCAGTCCACGGGGACTCCCATATTCACCCCTCCACTTT. Its protein is CASSPRGLPYSPLHF.

The genes are TRBV19 and TRBJ2-2, with TRBD2 identical over 10 bases. The J segment lost 7 bases and the V segment lost 4 bases, leaving 12 bases of the junction unmatched. The length of the CDR3 is 17 residues. Germline values: CDR1 LNHDA, CDR2 SQIVND (reference sequence). CDR3 protein: CASSSNRVAGGIGELFF. Here the CDR3 DNA reads TGTGCCAGTAGTAGCAACAGGGTAGCGGGGGGTATCGGGGAGCTGTTTTTT.

The J gene is TRBJ1-4, the V gene TRBV25-1; D is unclear. Looked up from germline, CDR1 is MGHDK and CDR2 is SYGVNS. V lost 5 bases, J lost 7 bases, and 17 bases lay in between. The CDR3 is made up of 15 amino acids. The CDR3 region has the DNA TGTGCCAGCAGTCTGCTGACACGTCAAAGTGAAAAACTGTTTTTT. Protein product: CASSLLTRQSEKLFF.

V usage is TRBV5-1 and J usage is TRBJ2-3; no clear D. Trimming cost V 4 bases and J 8 bases, with 8 bases left between them. This CDR3 comprises 11 residues. CDR1 is SGHRS, CDR2 YFSETQ, per germline. The CDR3 region is CASSQTTTQYF. The CDR3 DNA reads TGCGCCAGCAGCCAAACTACTACGCAGTATTTT. Variable domain in full (rest from reference TRBV5-1 and TRBJ2-3): KAGVTQTPRYLIKTRGQQVTLSCSPISGHRSVSWYQQTPGQGLQFLFEYFSETQRNKGNFPGRFSGRQFSNSRSEMNVSTLELGDSALYLCASSQTTTQYFGPGTRLTVL.

The V call is TRBV15, the J call TRBJ1-5; D is unresolved. V was cut by 3 bases and J by 0 bases, with 6 bases left in between. CDR1 is LNHNV, CDR2 YYDKDF, per germline (reference sequence). This CDR3 comprises 14 residues. The CDR3 coding sequence is TGTGCCACCAGCAGCGGGGATAGCAATCAGCCCCAGCATTTT. The encoded protein is CATSSGDSNQPQHF.

This chain connects TRBV18 to TRBJ1-1, with D maybe TRBD1 (5 bases). Germline CDR1 is KGHSH and CDR2 is LQKENI. V shed 4 bases and J shed 5 bases, with 11 bases lying between them. This CDR3 has 13 amino acids. The CDR3 nucleotides read TGTGCCAGCTCACTGCTTGAGGGGACTGAAGCTTTCTTT. Translating it yields CASSLLEGTEAFF.

V and J are TRBV19 and TRBJ2-2, with 12 nucleotides matching TRBD1. V shed 6 bases, J shed 9 bases, and the junction held 14 bases outside the gene matches. Per germline, CDR1 LNHDA and CDR2 SQIVND (reference sequence). The CDR3 spans 17 residues. The CDR3 is CASSSGTGGAGVRELFF. CDR3 DNA sequence: TGTGCCAGTAGCTCCGGGACAGGGGGCGCGGGGGTTAGGGAGCTGTTTTTT.

This chain joins TRBV6-5 and TRBJ1-6, with D maybe TRBD1 (5 bases). Between the trimmed V and J ends, which lost 5 bases and 7 bases, there was a span of 9 bases. The CDR3 sequence is 13 residues long. CDR1 and CDR2 from the germline V gene are MNHEY and SVGAGI. In DNA form, the CDR3 reads TGTGCCAGCAGTCCCGGGGGAAATTCACCCCTCCACTTT. Residues: CASSPGGNSPLHF.

To note about this clone: Within the sample, other DNA sequences also encode this same CDR3. The rearrangement links TRBV28 to TRBJ1-2; 7 bases line up with TRBD1. The CDR3 consists of 12 residues. V dropped 6 bases and J dropped 8; count of bases not matched to a gene: 6. Germline values: CDR1 MDHEN, CDR2 SYDVKM. The CDR3 nucleotides are TGTGCCAGCAGCCTAGCAGGGGGAGGCTACACCTTC. Amino acids: CASSLAGGGYTF.

The chain joins TRBV11-2 to TRBJ1-6, with 7 bases lining up with TRBD1. Germline V gives CDR1 SGHAT, CDR2 FQNNGV. This CDR3 has 15 residues. V gave up 4 bases and J gave up 7 bases; unmatched junction bases: 7. This CDR3 is CASSYSTGINSPLHF. In nucleotides, the CDR3 is TGTGCCAGCAGCTACTCGACAGGGATCAATTCACCCCTCCACTTT.

The count of this clone is one. This chain connects TRBV2 to TRBJ2-7; TRBD1 aligns across 7 bases. Germline V gene sequence: CDR1 SNHLY, CDR2 FYNNEI. V lost 6 bases, J lost 12 bases, and 17 bases stayed unmatched. This CDR3 contains 14 residues. CDR3 sequence reads: CASSLRGNEQLGYF. The CDR3 bases are TGTGCCAGCAGCCTCAGGGGGAACGAGCAGTTGGGGTACTTC.

The chain uses TRBV20-1 and TRBJ2-1; D unresolved. Trimming removed 2 bases at V and 8 bases at J, with 7 bases between. Germline V gene data show CDR1 as DFQATT and CDR2 as SNEGSKA (reference sequence). The length of the CDR3 is 11 residues. The CDR3 here is CSARSGYEQFF. CDR3 DNA sequence: TGCAGTGCTAGATCGGGTTATGAGCAGTTCTTC.

The chain has TRBV5-1 and TRBJ1-2, with TRBD1 as a possible D gene (6 bases). From germline, CDR1 is SGHRS and CDR2 YFSETQ. The CDR3 totals 13 residues. V was clipped by 4 bases and J by 13 bases, with 20 bases between them. CDR3 DNA: TGCGCCAGCAGCCCCGAGGGGGGGCAGGGTTCCACCTTC. Translating it yields CASSPEGGQGSTF. Complete variable domain (other parts from reference TRBV5-1 and TRBJ1-2): KAGVTQTPRYLIKTRGQQVTLSCSPISGHRSVSWYQQTPGQGLQFLFEYFSETQRNKGNFPGRFSGRQFSNSRSEMNVSTLELGDSALYLCASSPEGGQGSTFGSGTRLTVV.

The rearrangement uses TRBV7-2 and TRBJ1-5; perhaps TRBD1 as D (5 bases). This CDR3 contains 15 residues. Trimming removed 1 base at V and 3 bases at J, with 10 bases between. Germline V gene sequence: CDR1 SGHTA, CDR2 FQGNSA. This CDR3 is CASSLGQGYNQPQHF. The CDR3 DNA reads TGTGCCAGCAGCTTAGGCCAGGGCTACAATCAGCCCCAGCATTTT.

The table lists this clone with a few counts. The V call is TRBV29-1, the J call TRBJ2-1; 12 bases fit TRBD2. CDR3 length: 16 amino acids. The germline V gene has CDR1 SQVTM and CDR2 ANQGSEA. Losses at the gene ends were 7 bases for V and 2 bases for J; bases not matched to a gene: 9. The chain's CDR3 is CSAESPSGRAYNEQFF. The CDR3 DNA reads TGCAGCGCAGAATCCCCTAGCGGGAGGGCCTACAATGAGCAGTTCTTC.

This chain connects TRBV10-3 to TRBJ2-7; perhaps TRBD1 as D (6 bases). The V gene lost 10 bases and the J gene lost 0 bases, with 10 bases spanning the gap. The germline V gene has CDR1 ENHRY and CDR2 SYGVKD. The length of the CDR3 is 12 residues. The CDR3 DNA is TGTGCCACAACAGGGAACTCCTACGAGCAGTACTTC. Translating it yields CATTGNSYEQYF.

The chain couples TRBV11-2 to TRBJ2-1, with D tentatively TRBD2 (6 bases). The CDR3 totals 15 residues. Germline V gives CDR1 SGHAT, CDR2 FQNNGV. V lost 4 bases and J lost 4, with 14 bases in between. In DNA, the CDR3 is TGTGCCAGCAGCTCGGGACTCGTAAAGTACAATGAGCAGTTCTTC. It specifies CASSSGLVKYNEQFF.

The chain is built from TRBV11-2 and TRBJ1-2, with unresolved D. V was pared by 5 bases and J by 4 bases, with 23 bases between. This CDR3 spans 17 amino acids. Germline V lookup: CDR1 SGHAT, CDR2 FQNNGV. CDR3 amino acids: CASSQEAGRLSFYGYTF. The CDR3 nucleotides are TGTGCCAGCAGCCAGGAAGCGGGGAGACTTTCCTTCTATGGCTACACCTTC.

V gene TRBV10-3 combines with J gene TRBJ1-2; a possible D gene is TRBD1 (5 bases). The CDR3 has 13 residues. In germline, CDR1 is ENHRY, CDR2 SYGVKD. V was cut by 6 bases and J by 0 bases, with 8 bases left in between. DNA for the CDR3: TGTGCCATCAGCAGGGACCCTAACTATGGCTACACCTTC. Its protein product is CAISRDPNYGYTF.